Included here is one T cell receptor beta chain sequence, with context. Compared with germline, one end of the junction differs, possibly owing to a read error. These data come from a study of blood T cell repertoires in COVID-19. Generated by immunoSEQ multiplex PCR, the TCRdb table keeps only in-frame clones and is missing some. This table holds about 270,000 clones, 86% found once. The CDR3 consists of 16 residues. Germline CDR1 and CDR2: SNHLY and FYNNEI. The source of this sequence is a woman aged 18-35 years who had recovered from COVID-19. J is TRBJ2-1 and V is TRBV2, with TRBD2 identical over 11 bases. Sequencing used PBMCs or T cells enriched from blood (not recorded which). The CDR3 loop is CASREAGTSGYNEQFF. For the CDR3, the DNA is TGTGCCAGCAGAGAAGCCGGGACTAGCGGCTACAATGAGCAGTTCTTC.